The 32 T cell receptor beta chains below were found in one sample sequenced in a study of cytomegalovirus exposure and HLA in healthy donors. A multiplex PCR was run with 60 Vbeta primers and 13 Jbeta primers. Assay: immunoSEQ multiplex PCR; the TCRdb copy retains only in-frame clones and omits some. The sample lists some 190,000 clones; roughly 81% were seen once. The specimen sequenced was PBMCs. The source is a young woman in good health and CMV-seropositive.

In its sample, this clone was seen a few times. This chain connects TRBV9 to TRBJ2-5; 11 bases align to TRBD2. Trimming at V came to 2 bases and at J to 5 bases, leaving 5 bases not matched to a gene. The length of the CDR3 is 15 residues. CDR1 and CDR2 from the germline V gene are SGDLS and YYNGEE. This CDR3 is CASSVTSGIGETQYF. CDR3 sequence (DNA): TGTGCCAGCAGCGTGACTAGCGGGATAGGCGAGACCCAGTACTTC.

This clone was detected a few times. The chain joins TRBV25-1 to TRBJ2-5, with D perhaps TRBD1 (7 bases). The CDR3 extends over 14 amino acids. Per germline, CDR1 MGHDK and CDR2 SYGVNS. V dropped 5 bases and J dropped 5 bases, with 15 bases sitting between them. CDR3 sequence: CASSTNRGLETQYF. The CDR3 bases are TGTGCCAGCAGTACAAACAGGGGACTGGAGACCCAGTACTTC.

The V call is TRBV4-1, the J call TRBJ2-2; 8 nucleotides align to TRBD1. In germline, CDR1 is MGHRA, CDR2 YSYEKL. Unmatched junction bases numbered 13, after V lost 0 bases and J lost 4 bases. The CDR3 has 19 amino acids. The CDR3 loop is CASSQDRYDRGYSTGELFF. The CDR3 DNA sequence: TGCGCCAGCAGCCAAGATCGGTACGACAGGGGCTATAGCACCGGGGAGCTGTTTTTT.

The V gene is TRBV10-3, the J gene TRBJ1-2; 9 bases match TRBD1. This CDR3 is built from 13 residues. V was clipped by 6 bases and J by 6 bases; unmatched bases: 5. Germline loops: CDR1 ENHRY, CDR2 SYGVKD. Here the CDR3 DNA reads TGTGCCATCAGCCTACAGGGGGCTAATGGCTACACCTTC. Its protein is CAISLQGANGYTF.

This clone has a handful of counts. The V gene is TRBV5-4, the J gene TRBJ2-3; tentative D call: TRBD2 (5 bases). V lost 0 bases to trimming and J lost 0 bases, with 14 bases between them. In germline, CDR1 is SGHNT, CDR2 YYREEE (reference sequence). The CDR3 is made up of 17 amino acids. The CDR3 sequence: CASSLGGVARSTDTQYF. CDR3 bases: TGTGCCAGCAGCTTGGGAGGAGTAGCGCGCAGCACAGATACGCAGTATTTT.

CDR3 bases: TGTGCCAGCAGGGCTAGCGGGTGGTCCGGGGAGCTGTTTTTT. Protein: CASRASGWSGELFF. This chain connects TRBV27 to TRBJ2-2, with 8 bases matching TRBD2. The germline gives CDR1 MNHEY, CDR2 SMNVEV (reference sequence). CDR3 length equals 14 residues. Trimming took 6 bases from V and 6 from J; bases not matched to a gene: 6.

In this sample, this clone turned up once. The V call is TRBV7-2, the J call TRBJ2-1; 8 bases match TRBD2. The ends lost 2 bases at V and 8 bases at J; junction bases unmatched: 17. CDR1 and CDR2 from the germline V gene are SGHTA and FQGNSA. This CDR3 has 18 amino acids. The CDR3 sequence is CASSLKVAGTSGGYEQFF. The CDR3 nucleotides read TGTGCCAGCAGCTTAAAAGTAGCCGGGACTAGTGGCGGCTATGAGCAGTTCTTC.

The gene calls are TRBV4-2 and TRBJ2-5; D possibly corresponds to TRBD2 (5 bases). The CDR3 is made up of 15 amino acids. V lost 4 bases and J lost 4, with 16 bases in between. Germline V gives CDR1 LGHNA, CDR2 YNFKEQ. CDR3 residues: CASSPELGPSETQYF. In DNA form, the CDR3 reads TGTGCCAGCAGCCCCGAACTAGGACCGTCAGAGACCCAGTACTTC.

This chain joins TRBV7-9 and TRBJ1-2; D unresolved. Trimming cost V 4 bases and J 6 bases, with 12 bases left between them. Germline V lookup: CDR1 SEHNR, CDR2 FQNEAQ (reference sequence). The CDR3 length is 13 residues. DNA for the CDR3: TGTGCCAGCAGCTCCTCGGTTCTGAATGGCTACACCTTC. This translates into CASSSSVLNGYTF.

V gene TRBV27 combines with J gene TRBJ2-1, with 12 bases that match TRBD2. The V segment lost 4 bases and the J segment 7 bases; nucleotides outside the gene matches: 5. Germline-derived CDR1 and CDR2 are MNHEY and SMNVEV (reference sequence). The CDR3 is 15 residues long. The CDR3 loop reads CASSSSGRGRNEQFF. The CDR3 coding sequence is TGTGCCAGCAGTTCTAGCGGGAGGGGTAGGAATGAGCAGTTCTTC.

CDR3 coding DNA: TGTGCCAGCAGCATCAGGGGCCCGTACGAGCAGTACTTC. Protein product: CASSIRGPYEQYF. V and J are TRBV27 and TRBJ2-7; D is perhaps TRBD1 (6 bases). V lost 6 bases, J lost 4 bases, and 13 bases lay in between. Germline V CDR1 and CDR2: MNHEY, SMNVEV (reference sequence). The CDR3 loop spans 13 amino acids.

The chain carries TRBV5-4 and TRBJ2-7; 8 bases are shared with TRBD2. V gave up 1 base and J gave up 1 base; unmatched junction bases: 4. Germline CDR1 and CDR2: SGHNT and YYREEE (reference sequence). There are 15 residues in the CDR3. The CDR3 reads CASSLFQRGSYEQYF. Here the CDR3 DNA reads TGTGCCAGCAGCTTGTTTCAGCGGGGGTCCTACGAGCAGTACTTC.

This clone was seen only a few times. The rearrangement links TRBV9 to TRBJ2-7; the D gene is possibly TRBD2 (6 bases). The V and J ends lost 4 bases and 4 bases respectively, with 15 bases between them. CDR3 length equals 14 residues. Germline-derived CDR1 and CDR2 are SGDLS and YYNGEE. Here the CDR3 DNA reads TGTGCCAGCAGCCCAGCCGGGGGTGGATACGAGCAGTACTTC. It is translated as CASSPAGGGYEQYF.

The rearrangement uses TRBV6-4 and TRBJ1-2, with 10 bases lining up with TRBD1. V was pared by 10 bases and J by 4 bases, with 12 bases of the junction left unmatched. Germline CDR1 is MRHNA and CDR2 is SNTAGT. The CDR3 consists of 15 residues. DNA of the CDR3: TGTGCCATTCCAGGGGGACAGGGGAGTGTCTATGGCTACACCTTC. Its protein product is CAIPGGQGSVYGYTF.

The V and J genes are TRBV5-1 and TRBJ2-3; 8 bases match TRBD2. The germline gives CDR1 SGHRS, CDR2 YFSETQ. This CDR3 is built from 18 residues. V shed 2 bases, J shed 3 bases, and the junction held 14 bases outside the gene matches. CDR3 amino acids: CASSLKREGLAETDTQYF. The DNA of the CDR3 is TGCGCCAGCAGCTTAAAACGGGAGGGCCTCGCAGAGACAGATACGCAGTATTTT.

This chain links TRBV28 with TRBJ2-7, with a weak D call TRBD2 (5 bases). The CDR3 has 15 residues. The V end was cut by 5 bases, the J end by 4 bases, with 18 bases between. Germline V gene sequence: CDR1 MDHEN, CDR2 SYDVKM. The CDR3 coding sequence is TGTGCCAGCAGTGACCGACTGCGGGCGAATTACGAGCAGTACTTC. Translating gives CASSDRLRANYEQYF. Filled out from reference TRBV28 and TRBJ2-7, the complete variable domain reads DVKVTQSSRYLVKRTGEKVFLECVQDMDHENMFWYRQDPGLGLRLIYFSYDVKMKEKGDIPEGYSVSREKKERFSLILESASTNQTSMYLCASSDRLRANYEQYFGPGTRLTVT.

The chain combines TRBV27 with TRBJ1-2, with TRBD1 as a possible D gene (5 bases). Germline CDR1 and CDR2: MNHEY and SMNVEV (reference sequence). This CDR3 has 14 residues. Trimming took 7 bases from V and 5 from J, leaving 17 bases between them. CDR3 sequence reads: CASKSLPGVYGYTF. The DNA of the CDR3 is TGTGCCAGCAAGTCTCTCCCGGGGGTATATGGCTACACCTTC.

This chain joins TRBV15 and TRBJ2-1; tentative D call: TRBD1 (5 bases). The CDR3 length is 15 residues. Germline CDR1 LNHNV, CDR2 YYDKDF (reference sequence). V lost 0 bases and J 7 bases, leaving 13 bases between the germline ends. CDR3 bases: TGTGCCACCAGCAGAGATTACTCTGGGGCGAATGAGCAGTTCTTC. Translation gives CATSRDYSGANEQFF.

This chain links TRBV27 with TRBJ1-2; D is unresolved. CDR1 and CDR2 (germline): MNHEY, SMNVEV (reference sequence). V gave up 10 bases and J gave up 4 bases, with 16 bases separating them. There are 13 residues in the CDR3. CDR3 in DNA: TGTGCCATCGAGAGGCCCGAGGTCTATGGCTACACCTTC. As protein: CAIERPEVYGYTF.

V usage is TRBV28 and J usage is TRBJ1-2, with 7 bases identical to TRBD1. The CDR3 extends over 14 amino acids. Trimming removed 3 bases from V and 6 bases from J; junction bases left unmatched: 7. CDR1 and CDR2 (germline): MDHEN, SYDVKM. The CDR3 is CASSFRQGGDGYTF. In nucleotides, the CDR3 is TGTGCCAGCAGTTTCAGACAGGGCGGAGATGGCTACACCTTC.

The V gene is TRBV7-9, the J gene TRBJ1-3, with TRBD1 matching 9 bases. The V gene end was trimmed by 4 bases and the J gene end by 0 bases; junction bases not matched to a gene: 1. In germline, CDR1 is SEHNR, CDR2 FQNEAQ (reference sequence). This CDR3 spans 15 amino acids. The CDR3 sequence is CASSSQGASGNTIYF. The DNA of the CDR3 is TGTGCCAGCAGCTCACAGGGGGCCTCTGGAAACACCATATATTTT.

The rearrangement uses TRBV7-6 and TRBJ2-7; weak D call: TRBD2 (6 bases). Germline CDR1 SGHVS, CDR2 FNYEAQ. V was clipped by 0 bases and J by 6 bases, with 12 bases between them. The CDR3 contains 14 residues. This chain's CDR3 is CASSLAGPGGEQYF. DNA of the CDR3: TGTGCCAGCAGCTTAGCAGGACCCGGGGGCGAGCAGTACTTC.

The V and J genes are TRBV6-1 and TRBJ2-3; D is uncertain. Germline V CDR1 and CDR2: MNHNS, SASEGT. The CDR3 length is 13 residues. Trimming cost V 1 base and J 6 bases, with 8 bases left between them. CDR3 bases: TGTGCCAGCAGTGAAGGCCACGAGGATACGCAGTATTTT. It encodes CASSEGHEDTQYF.

The CDR3 sequence: CASSKITMDNSYEQYF. The CDR3, as DNA: TGTGCCAGCAGCAAGATAACAATGGACAATTCCTACGAGCAGTACTTC. V gene TRBV21-1 combines with J gene TRBJ2-7; TRBD1, the table's D call, was not compared with the DNA. TRBV21-1 is labeled a pseudogene. This CDR3 has 16 residues.

This clone was detected only a few times. The chain employs TRBV5-4 and TRBJ1-1, with TRBD1 as a possible D gene (6 bases). The germline gives CDR1 SGHNT, CDR2 YYREEE (reference sequence). Trimming cost V 0 bases and J 10 bases, with 16 bases left between them. This CDR3 is 14 amino acids long. The DNA for the CDR3 is TGTGCCAGCAGCTTGGGGGCGGGGGGCGCTGGAGCTTTCTTT. This encodes CASSLGAGGAGAFF.

The chain joins TRBV6-5 to TRBJ2-5, with TRBD1 matching 8 bases. TRBJ2-7 explains the end of the DNA better; the J call may be wrong. This CDR3 has 15 amino acids. The germline gives CDR1 MNHEY, CDR2 SVGAGI. The CDR3 DNA follows: TGTGCCAGCAGGAAGGACAGGGCGGGCGGCTACGAGCAGTACTTC. Its protein is CASRKDRAGGYEQYF.

The chain couples TRBV5-5 to TRBJ1-2; D call uncertain. The CDR3 contains 15 residues. Germline CDR1 and CDR2: SGHKS and YYEKEE (reference sequence). V was cut by 0 bases and J by 0 bases, with 9 bases left in between. CDR3 region: CASSLGREANYGYTF. The DNA for the CDR3 is TGTGCCAGCAGCTTGGGACGGGAAGCTAACTATGGCTACACCTTC.

V gene TRBV15 combines with J gene TRBJ2-7, with 11 bases matching TRBD2. In germline, CDR1 is LNHNV, CDR2 YYDKDF (reference sequence). This CDR3 region has 16 residues. V dropped 0 bases and J dropped 0; count of bases not matched to a gene: 1. The CDR3 spells CATSRDTSGSSYEQYF. CDR3 sequence (DNA): TGTGCCACCAGCAGAGATACTAGCGGGAGCTCCTACGAGCAGTACTTC. Full variable domain (remainder filled in from reference TRBV15 and TRBJ2-7): DAMVIQNPRYQVTQFGKPVTLSCSQTLNHNVMYWYQQKSSQAPKLLFHYYDKDFNNEADTPDNFQSRRPNTSFCFLDIRSPGLGDTAMYLCATSRDTSGSSYEQYFGPGTRLTVT.

The chain's CDR3 is CASSRANQPQHF. CDR3 bases: TGTGCCAGCAGTCGCGCCAATCAGCCCCAGCATTTT. The V and J genes are TRBV7-2 and TRBJ1-5; unclear D gene. The CDR3 extends over 12 amino acids. The V gene lost 6 bases and the J gene lost 3 bases, with 6 bases spanning the gap. Per the germline V gene, CDR1 is SGHTA and CDR2 is FQGNSA.

This clone was seen once. The chain combines TRBV5-6 with TRBJ1-3; no clear D. Trimming removed 0 bases at V and 0 bases at J, with 4 bases between. Germline CDR1 SGHDT, CDR2 YYEEEE. The CDR3 is made up of 14 amino acids. The chain's CDR3 is CASSLDLSGNTIYF. CDR3 nucleotides: TGTGCCAGCAGCTTGGATCTCTCTGGAAACACCATATATTTT.

The rearrangement joins TRBV27 to TRBJ2-7, with D perhaps TRBD2 (6 bases). CDR1 is MNHEY, CDR2 SMNVEV, per germline (reference sequence). The CDR3 contains 13 residues. The germline V and J ends were trimmed by 5 bases and 5 bases, with 13 bases remaining between them. This CDR3 reads CASSLVWEDEQYF. Here the CDR3 DNA reads TGTGCCAGCAGTCTAGTGTGGGAGGACGAGCAGTACTTC.

The gene calls are TRBV28 and TRBJ1-2; D is unresolved. The CDR3 length is 13 residues. Germline lookup yields CDR1 MDHEN and CDR2 SYDVKM. V gave up 3 bases and J gave up 2 bases, with 7 bases separating them. The CDR3 spells CASSFGENYGYTF. The DNA for the CDR3 is TGTGCCAGCAGTTTCGGAGAAAACTATGGCTACACCTTC.